This TCR beta chain was sequenced during a study of T cell responses to AZD1222 COVID-19 vaccine. General observations from the study: Vaccination with two AZD1222 doses was followed by a rise in Spike-specific TCR breadth and depth. Scientists sampled the repertoires only once the peak T cell response had passed. Nearly half of the spike-specific TCRs reportedly recognize variant regions that carry no mutations. There were vaccine-associated CD4 TCRs across spike, dominant at 160-218 and 743-854.

The CDR3 totals 14 residues. Trimming pared 0 bases from V and 6 bases from J, leaving 9 bases between. Germline values: CDR1 MGHRA, CDR2 YSYEKL. The method was immunoSEQ multiplex PCR; TCRdb's version includes in-frame clones alone and lacks a portion of them. The sample consists of about 53,000 clones, 80% to 90% of them appearing once. As regards this clone: The antigen is unknown.

The sequence came from an adult who received the AZD1222 COVID-19 vaccine. The sample in question was peripheral blood, obtained 28 days after the second AZD1222 dose. This rearrangement joins TRBV4-1 to TRBJ2-1; D unresolved. The CDR3 is CASSQDSGRNEQFF. CDR3 coding DNA: TGCGCCAGCAGCCAAGATAGTGGGCGCAATGAGCAGTTCTTC.